This passage covers 14 T cell receptor beta chains from one sample sequenced in a study of T cells in Graves' hyperthyroidism and ophthalmopathy. Amplification of TCR beta CDR3 regions was performed using RNA transcripts as template. Initially, a first-round RT-PCR of the TCR CDR3 employed the HTBI primer set. TCRdb reanalysed the multiplex PCR reads using MiXCR and keeps one entry per CDR3 protein. The table records more than 500,000 distinct CDR3 sequences, roughly 15% of them present only once. The source material was blood. Source of these receptors: a woman between 40 and 50 years old with Graves' hyperthyroidism.

The table lists this clonotype with a few counts. The chain uses TRBV30 and TRBJ2-2; D remains unclear. Germline-derived CDR1 and CDR2 are GTSNPN and SVGIG (reference sequence). The CDR3 covers 13 residues. Trimming cost V 4 bases and J 0 bases, with 6 bases left between them. Here the CDR3 DNA reads TGTGCCTGGACAGAAGCGAACACCGGGGAGCTGTTTTTT. It is translated as CAWTEANTGELFF.

This clonotype has at least ten counts. The genes are TRBV2 and TRBJ2-1, with 14 bases lining up with TRBD2. J lost 7 bases, V lost 8 bases, and 7 bases had no gene match. Germline values: CDR1 SNHLY, CDR2 FYNNEI. The CDR3 consists of 15 residues. CDR3 bases: TGTGCCAGCGCCCCGGGACTAGCGGGAGATAATGAGCAGTTCTTC. It specifies CASAPGLAGDNEQFF.

This clonotype appeared many times. The gene calls are TRBV5-8 and TRBJ1-1; TRBD1 might be the D (6 bases). CDR3 length: 16 amino acids. Trimming left V 4 bases short and J 0 bases short, with 16 bases between. Germline CDR1 is SGHTS and CDR2 is YDEGEE. CDR3 sequence: CASSPGGLGMNTEAFF. CDR3 DNA: TGTGCCAGCAGCCCGGGGGGGCTGGGAATGAACACTGAAGCTTTCTTT.

At least ten counts were recorded for this clonotype. V is TRBV20-1 and J is TRBJ2-5; TRBD2 aligns across 8 bases. V trimming: 5 bases; J trimming: 0 bases; junction bases outside the gene matches: 8. CDR1 is DFQATT and CDR2 is SNEGSKA in the germline V gene (reference sequence). The CDR3 consists of 15 residues. CDR3 sequence (DNA): TGCAGTGCTCACGTGGATAGCGGGAACCAAGAGACCCAGTACTTC. It specifies CSAHVDSGNQETQYF.

This clonotype was observed at least ten times. This chain joins TRBV29-1 and TRBJ1-1; the match to TRBD1 covers 10 bases. The length of the CDR3 is 13 residues. V was pared by 7 bases and J by 3 bases, with 5 bases of the junction left unmatched. CDR1 and CDR2 (germline): SQVTM, ANQGSEA. CDR3 sequence: CSAGDRGYTEAFF. CDR3 nucleotides: TGCAGCGCGGGGGACAGGGGTTACACTGAAGCTTTCTTT.

This clonotype was counted many times. The J gene is TRBJ2-3, the V gene TRBV27; the D is unclear. The germline V gene encodes CDR1 MNHEY and CDR2 SMNVEV (reference sequence). V was clipped by 5 bases and J by 2 bases, with 17 bases between them. CDR3 length equals 16 residues. Here the CDR3 DNA reads TGTGCCAGCAGTACCCAATCAAGGACCCCCACAGATACGCAGTATTTT. Translation: CASSTQSRTPTDTQYF.

The sample holds many counts of this clonotype. The J gene is TRBJ2-3, the V gene TRBV20-1, with no clear D. V lost 2 bases, J lost 7 bases, and 13 bases lay in between. The germline V gene has CDR1 DFQATT and CDR2 SNEGSKA (reference sequence). The CDR3 contains 13 residues. In DNA form, the CDR3 reads TGCAGTGCTAGAATCCTGAGCCCCCATACGCAGTATTTT. It is translated as CSARILSPHTQYF.

This clonotype has at least ten counts. The chain combines TRBV30 with TRBJ2-1, with 10 bases lining up with TRBD1. Trimming removed 5 bases from V and 6 bases from J; junction bases left unmatched: 4. This CDR3 region has 13 residues. CDR1 and CDR2 (germline): GTSNPN, SVGIG (reference sequence). The CDR3 loop is CAWDRGHPNEQFF. The CDR3 bases are TGTGCCTGGGACAGGGGGCATCCCAATGAGCAGTTCTTC. Full variable domain (outside the CDR3, taken from reference TRBV30 and TRBJ2-1): SQTIHQWPATLVQPVGSPLSLECTVEGTSNPNLYWYRQAAGRGLQLLFYSVGIGQISSEVPQNLSASRPQDRQFILSSKKLLLSDSGFYLCAWDRGHPNEQFFGPGTRLTVL.

This clonotype has at least ten counts. The chain couples TRBV28 to TRBJ2-7; maybe TRBD1 (6 bases). This CDR3 contains 14 residues. V gave up 2 bases and J gave up 0 bases, with 8 bases separating them. Germline CDR1 reads MDHEN; CDR2 reads SYDVKM. CDR3 DNA sequence: TGTGCCAGCAGTTTACAGGGGAACTCCTACGAGCAGTACTTC. It yields the protein CASSLQGNSYEQYF.

This clonotype was counted at least ten times. The chain recombines TRBV27 with TRBJ2-7; 8 positions agree with TRBD2. The CDR3 covers 15 residues. Germline V gene sequence: CDR1 MNHEY, CDR2 SMNVEV (reference sequence). V trimming: 5 bases; J trimming: 0 bases; junction bases outside the gene matches: 6. The CDR3 DNA reads as TGTGCCAGCAGTCCGCTAGCGGGCCTCTCCTACGAGCAGTACTTC. The encoded protein is CASSPLAGLSYEQYF.

The chain employs TRBV5-4 and TRBJ2-2, with D uncertain. This CDR3 has 14 amino acids. Germline loops: CDR1 SGHNT, CDR2 YYREEE (reference sequence). V was shortened by 1 base and J by 2 bases, with 6 bases between the two germline ends. Written as DNA, the CDR3 is TGTGCCAGCAGCTTGCAACCCAACACCGGGGAGCTGTTTTTT. Encoded protein: CASSLQPNTGELFF. Full variable domain (remainder filled in from reference TRBV5-4 and TRBJ2-2): ETGVTQSPTHLIKTRGQQVTLRCSSQSGHNTVSWYQQALGQGPQFIFQYYREEENGRGNFPPRFSGLQFPNYSSELNVNALELDDSALYLCASSLQPNTGELFFGEGSRLTVL.

In nucleotides, the CDR3 is TGTGCCAGCAGTACCGGGACAGGGAAGATCGGCTACGAGCAGTACTTC. This encodes CASSTGTGKIGYEQYF. This chain connects TRBV12-3 or TRBV12-4 to TRBJ2-7; 9 nucleotides line up with TRBD1. This CDR3 has 16 residues. With 5 bases clipped from V and 3 bases from J, the junction kept 11 bases outside the gene matches.

This clonotype was detected ten times or more. The chain employs TRBV30 and TRBJ2-1; 12 bases fit TRBD2. V shed 2 bases, J shed 7 bases, and the junction held 9 bases outside the gene matches. Germline assignment: CDR1 GTSNPN and CDR2 SVGIG (reference sequence). The CDR3 has 16 residues. Here the CDR3 reads CAWSKVASGRVNEQFF. The CDR3 DNA is TGTGCCTGGAGTAAAGTGGCTAGCGGGAGGGTGAATGAGCAGTTCTTC.

Only a few counts were recorded for this clonotype. This chain connects TRBV7-2 to TRBJ2-4, with no clear D. The length of the CDR3 is 16 residues. Germline CDR1 and CDR2: SGHTA and FQGNSA. The V gene lost 1 base and the J gene lost 1 base, with 11 bases spanning the gap. Here the CDR3 DNA reads TGTGCCAGCAGCTTAGATGGGCCCTGGGCCAAAAACATTCAGTACTTC. This translates into CASSLDGPWAKNIQYF.